These T cell receptor beta chains were read from a single sample in a study of shared clonotypes between healthy human individuals. Using immunoSEQ multiplex PCR, the repertoire was profiled, and TCRdb retains in-frame clones only, with some absent. The sample records hundreds of thousands of clones, around 80% being singletons. Specimen: PBMCs. The receptors come from a woman between 35 and 50 years old in good health. Some clones in this sample may be carry-over from other donors' samples. Both conserved end residues are part of each CDR3. D genes are given only for firm matches. Size is stated for part of the rows, as once, few or many counts, or as a class when the clone is expanded.

v_call	clone_size	d_call	j_call	cdr3_nt	cdr3_aa
TRBV27	NA	NA	TRBJ2-2	TGTGCCAGCAGTGTATCATCTCGCTACGGGGAGCTGTTTTTT	CASSVSSRYGELFF
TRBV20-1	NA	TRBD1	TRBJ1-5	TGCAGTGCCTCAGGACAGGTCCAGCATTTT	CSASGQVQHF
TRBV27	few	TRBD2	TRBJ2-1	TGTGCCAGCAGTTCCGGGACTAGCGGGATTCGGGATGAGCAGTTCTTC	CASSSGTSGIRDEQFF
TRBV7-2	NA	NA	TRBJ1-2	TGTGCCAGCAGCTTTATAGGGGAGATTTATGGCTACACCTTC	CASSFIGEIYGYTF
TRBV7-9	NA	NA	TRBJ1-2	TGTGCCAGCAGCTTAGACGCAGGGAGTTTTGGCTACACCTTC	CASSLDAGSFGYTF
TRBV5-4	NA	NA	TRBJ2-1	TGTGCCAGCAGCTTGGGCCAGCGGAGCTCCTACAATGAGCAGTTCTTC	CASSLGQRSSYNEQFF
TRBV29-1	NA	NA	TRBJ2-2	TGCAGCGTTGGCCGGATTGGCGGGGAGCTGTTTTTT	CSVGRIGGELFF
TRBV11-1	NA	NA	TRBJ1-2	TGTGCCAGCAGCTCAGACAGGAAATTTTATGGCTACACCTTC	CASSSDRKFYGYTF
TRBV15	NA	NA	TRBJ1-1	TGTGCCACCAGCAGAGGGATACCCGGGGGGCAATTGAACACTGAAGCTTTCTTT	CATSRGIPGGQLNTEAFF
TRBV27	NA	TRBD2	TRBJ2-1	TGTGCCAGCAGTTTAGCGGGAGGGCCGGTCGGGCAGTTCTTC	CASSLAGGPVGQFF
TRBV27	NA	TRBD1	TRBJ2-7	TGTGCCAGCAGTTTATATGGACAGGGAGCCTCCTACGAGCAGTACTTC	CASSLYGQGASYEQYF
TRBV7-9	NA	NA	TRBJ2-3	TGTGCCAGCAGCTTAATGGGGCCTGGTGATACGCAGTATTTT	CASSLMGPGDTQYF
TRBV5-6	NA	NA	TRBJ2-5	TGTGCCACCCGAGGGCCGTACCAAGAGACCCAGTACTTC	CATRGPYQETQYF
TRBV28	NA	TRBD1	TRBJ1-5	TGTGCCAGCAGTTTAACCGGGACAGGGGGCGATTTCAGCAATCAGCCCCAGCATTTT	CASSLTGTGGDFSNQPQHF
TRBV29-1	NA	NA	TRBJ2-1	TGCAGCGTTGAAGCCACGGGGGCCTACAATGAGCAGTTCTTC	CSVEATGAYNEQFF
TRBV30	NA	NA	TRBJ1-4	TGTGCCTGGAGTCCCGGGACGTTTAATGAAAAACTGTTTTTT	CAWSPGTFNEKLFF
TRBV4-2	NA	NA	TRBJ2-7	TGTGCCAGCAGCCAAGAGGCAGCGGAGAAACCCTACGAGCAGTACTTC	CASSQEAAEKPYEQYF
TRBV2	NA	NA	TRBJ2-5	TGTGCCAGCAGCCGGACAGAGCAACTCCAAGAGACCCAGTACTTC	CASSRTEQLQETQYF
TRBV5-8	NA	NA	TRBJ2-5	TGTGCCAGCTCCAAGGAGGGGTGGGAGACCCAGTACTTC	CASSKEGWETQYF
TRBV5-5	NA	NA	TRBJ1-1	TGTGCCAGCAGCTTGGGCCCGGACCACACTGAAGCTTTCTTT	CASSLGPDHTEAFF
TRBV5-1	NA	NA	TRBJ2-3	TGCGCCAGCAGCTTGGTTGCGGGCAGCACAGATACGCAGTATTTT	CASSLVAGSTDTQYF
TRBV5-1	many	TRBD1	TRBJ1-1	TGCGCCAGCAGCCCGGGGCTTGACAGGGGGCTAAACACTGAAGCTTTCTTT	CASSPGLDRGLNTEAFF
TRBV6-1	few	NA	TRBJ1-1	TGTGCCAGCGTGACAGTAAACACTGAAGCTTTCTTT	CASVTVNTEAFF
TRBV7-9	NA	TRBD2	TRBJ2-5	TGTGCCAGCAGCTCAGGAGGTACTACGGGAGGGGGAAAAGAGACCCAGTACTTC	CASSSGGTTGGGKETQYF
TRBV18	NA	NA	TRBJ1-5	TGTGCCAGCTCACCGTTCAAGAATCAGCCCCAGCATTTT	CASSPFKNQPQHF
TRBV7-8	many	NA	TRBJ2-7	TGTGCCAGCAGCAGAAGCGGAGGAAGAAGTTGGGACTCCTACGAGCAGTACTTC	CASSRSGGRSWDSYEQYF
TRBV6-5	NA	NA	TRBJ1-3	TGTGCCAGCAGTTACTCCGCAGGGCCTGGAAACACCATATATTTT	CASSYSAGPGNTIYF
TRBV6-1	NA	NA	TRBJ1-4	TGTGCCAGCAGTGAAGCGCTAACAGGTGGTGAAAAACTGTTTTTT	CASSEALTGGEKLFF
TRBV5-4	few	TRBD2	TRBJ2-1	TGTGCCAGCAGCGAGGGGACTAGCGGGAGGGCCCGGATCTTC	CASSEGTSGRARIF
TRBV28	NA	TRBD2	TRBJ2-6	TGTGCCAGCACCAGACTAGCTGGGGAGGCTGGGGCCAACGTCCTGACTTTC	CASTRLAGEAGANVLTF
TRBV30	NA	NA	TRBJ2-5	TGTGCCTGGAGCGGGGCGTTACAAGAGACCCAGTACTTC	CAWSGALQETQYF
TRBV7-9	once	TRBD1	TRBJ1-1	TGTGCCACCCGCGACAGGGTTGAAGCTTTCTTT	CATRDRVEAFF
TRBV5-5	NA	NA	TRBJ1-3	TGTGCCAGCAGCTTGGTGGGGATTTACTCTGGAAACACCATATATTTT	CASSLVGIYSGNTIYF
TRBV6-5	few	NA	TRBJ2-3	TGTGCCAGCAGCTCCGACACAGATACGCAGTATTTT	CASSSDTDTQYF
TRBV30	few	NA	TRBJ1-1	TGTGCCCGGTGGCCCGGCAACACTGAAGCTTTCTTT	CARWPGNTEAFF
TRBV9	NA	TRBD2	TRBJ2-1	TGTGCCAGCAGCTCCAGGACTAGCGGGACGAATGAGCAGTTCTTC	CASSSRTSGTNEQFF
TRBV28	few	NA	TRBJ2-7	TGTGCCAGCAGCTCCAAGGGATGGACGGCAATCTACGAGCAGTACTTC	CASSSKGWTAIYEQYF
TRBV28	NA	TRBD1	TRBJ1-5	TGTGCCAGCAGTTTTACAGGGGTGTATCAGCCCCAGCATTTT	CASSFTGVYQPQHF
TRBV5-1	once	TRBD1	TRBJ1-1	TGCGCCAGCAGCTTGGTTCCAGGGGGGAACACTGAAGCTTTCTTT	CASSLVPGGNTEAFF
TRBV10-1	once	TRBD2	TRBJ2-1	TGCGCCAGCAGGCGGGGCGGGAGTTACAATGAGCAGTTCTTC	CASRRGGSYNEQFF
TRBV10-3	NA	NA	TRBJ2-7	TGTGCCATCAGTGAGTCGCTTGCAGGATGGGTCTACGAGCAGTACTTC	CAISESLAGWVYEQYF
TRBV7-9	NA	NA	TRBJ1-1	TGTGCCAGCAGCCGCGTGACCGAATTTGAAGCTTTCTTT	CASSRVTEFEAFF
TRBV6-5	NA	TRBD1	TRBJ2-7	TGTGCCAGCAGTTACGACAGGGAAGTCTACGAGCAGTACTTC	CASSYDREVYEQYF
TRBV6-1	few	NA	TRBJ1-1	TGTGCCAGCAGTGAAGGTGGGAACACTGAAGCTTTCTTT	CASSEGGNTEAFF
TRBV5-4	NA	NA	TRBJ2-7	TGTGCCAGCAGCTTGGCAGGGTCCTACGAGCAGTACTTC	CASSLAGSYEQYF